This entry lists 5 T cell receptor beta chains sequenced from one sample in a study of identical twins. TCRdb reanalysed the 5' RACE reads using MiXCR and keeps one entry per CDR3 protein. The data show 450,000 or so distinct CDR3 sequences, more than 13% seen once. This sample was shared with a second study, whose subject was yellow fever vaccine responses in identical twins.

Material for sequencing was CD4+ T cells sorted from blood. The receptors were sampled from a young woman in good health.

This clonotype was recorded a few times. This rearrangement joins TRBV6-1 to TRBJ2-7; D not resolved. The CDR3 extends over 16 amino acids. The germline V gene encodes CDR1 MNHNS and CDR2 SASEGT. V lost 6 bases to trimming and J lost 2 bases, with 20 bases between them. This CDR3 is CASSPTLRLDTYEQYF. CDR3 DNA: TGTGCCAGCAGCCCGACGTTACGACTCGATACCTACGAGCAGTACTTC.

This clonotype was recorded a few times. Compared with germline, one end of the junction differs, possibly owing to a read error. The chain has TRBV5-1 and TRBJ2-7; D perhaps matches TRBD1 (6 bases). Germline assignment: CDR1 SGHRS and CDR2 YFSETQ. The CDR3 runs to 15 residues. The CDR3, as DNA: TGCGCCAGCAGCTTACTTCAGGGGCCTTCCTCCGAGCAGTACTTC. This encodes CASSLLQGPSSEQYF. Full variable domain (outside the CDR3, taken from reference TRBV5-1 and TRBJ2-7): KAGVTQTPRYLIKTRGQQVTLSCSPISGHRSVSWYQQTPGQGLQFLFEYFSETQRNKGNFPGRFSGRQFSNSRSEMNVSTLELGDSALYLCASSLLQGPSSEQYFGPGTRLTVT.

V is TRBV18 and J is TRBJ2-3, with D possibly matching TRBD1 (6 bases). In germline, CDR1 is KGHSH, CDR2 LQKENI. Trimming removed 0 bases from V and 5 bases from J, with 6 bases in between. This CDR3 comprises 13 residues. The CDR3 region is CASSPPRGDTQYF. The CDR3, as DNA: TGTGCCAGCTCACCACCCAGGGGAGATACGCAGTATTTT.

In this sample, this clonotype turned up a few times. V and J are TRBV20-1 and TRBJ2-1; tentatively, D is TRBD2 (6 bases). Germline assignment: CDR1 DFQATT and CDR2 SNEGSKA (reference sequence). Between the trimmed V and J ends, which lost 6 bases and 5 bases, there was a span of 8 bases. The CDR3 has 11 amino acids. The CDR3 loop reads CSARLDNEQFF. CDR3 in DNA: TGCAGTGCGCGACTAGACAATGAGCAGTTCTTC.

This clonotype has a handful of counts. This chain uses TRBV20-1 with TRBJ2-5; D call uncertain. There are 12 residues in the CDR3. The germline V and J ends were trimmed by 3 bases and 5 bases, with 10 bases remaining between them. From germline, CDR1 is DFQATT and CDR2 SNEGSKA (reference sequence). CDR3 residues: CSARIGSETQYF. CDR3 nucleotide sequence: TGCAGTGCTAGGATTGGGTCGGAGACCCAGTACTTC.